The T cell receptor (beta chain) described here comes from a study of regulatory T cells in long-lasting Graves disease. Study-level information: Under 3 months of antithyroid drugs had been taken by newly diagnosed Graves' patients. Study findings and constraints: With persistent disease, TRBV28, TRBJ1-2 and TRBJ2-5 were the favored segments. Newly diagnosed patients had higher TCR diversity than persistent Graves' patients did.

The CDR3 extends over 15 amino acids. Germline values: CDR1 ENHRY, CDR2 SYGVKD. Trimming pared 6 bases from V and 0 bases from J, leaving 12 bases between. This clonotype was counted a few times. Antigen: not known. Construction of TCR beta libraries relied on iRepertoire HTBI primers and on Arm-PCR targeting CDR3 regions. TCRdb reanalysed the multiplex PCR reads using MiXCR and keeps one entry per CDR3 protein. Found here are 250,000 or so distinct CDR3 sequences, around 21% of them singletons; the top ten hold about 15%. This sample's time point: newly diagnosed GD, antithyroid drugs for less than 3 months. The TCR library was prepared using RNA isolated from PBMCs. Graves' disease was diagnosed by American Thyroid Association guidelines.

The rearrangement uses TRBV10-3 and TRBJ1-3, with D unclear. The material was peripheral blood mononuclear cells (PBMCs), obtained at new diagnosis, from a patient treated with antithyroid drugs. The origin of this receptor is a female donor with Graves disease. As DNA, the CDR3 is TGTGCCATCAGGGAGGACCGAGTCTCTGGAAACACCATATATTTT. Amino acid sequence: CAIREDRVSGNTIYF.